These T cell receptor beta chains were read from a single sample in a study of liver allograft versus peripheral blood T cells. In TCRdb, the reads were re-called with MiXCR into one record per CDR3 protein. The sample carries 8,500 to 9,500 distinct CDR3 sequences, just over 20% recorded once. The receptors here all came from a human patient who had a liver transplant. Some T cells may trace back to the graft donor. The CDR3 runs from the conserved cysteine through the conserved F or W. The D gene is left open where the match is weak. Clone sizes are given selectively: once, few, many, or a class where the clone is expanded.

v_call	cdr3_length	clone_size	d_call	j_call	cdr3_aa	cdr3_nt
TRBV18	17	medium-sized	.	TRBJ1-2	CASSPRNVGGSYDGYTF	TGTGCCAGCTCACCACGGAATGTCGGGGGGAGCTACGATGGCTACACCTTC
TRBV7-9	12	.	.	TRBJ1-1	CASSLTGNEAFF	TGTGCCAGCAGCCTGACCGGGAATGAAGCTTTCTTT
TRBV9	15	few	TRBD1	TRBJ1-6	CASSAKDRVDSPLHF	TGTGCCAGCAGCGCAAAGGACAGGGTTGATTCACCCCTCCACTTT
TRBV30	14	few	.	TRBJ1-5	CAWTLGDSNQPQHF	TGTGCCTGGACATTGGGCGATAGCAATCAGCCCCAGCATTTT
TRBV19	16	medium-sized	.	TRBJ2-3	CASSTGTNKNTDTQYF	TGTGCCAGTAGTACCGGGACAAATAAAAACACAGATACGCAGTATTTT
TRBV7-9	14	medium-sized	TRBD1	TRBJ1-6	CASSSDRSNSPLHF	TGTGCCAGCAGCTCGGACAGGTCCAATTCACCCCTCCACTTT
TRBV7-2	14	many	.	TRBJ1-5	CASSRDFSNQPQHF	TGTGCCAGCAGCCGGGACTTTAGCAATCAGCCCCAGCATTTT
TRBV6-6	13	medium-sized	.	TRBJ1-1	CASSQTGGTEAFF	TGTGCCAGCAGTCAAACAGGTGGAACTGAAGCTTTCTTT
TRBV24-1	13	medium-sized	.	TRBJ1-2	CATSDFYGYGYTF	TGTGCCACCAGTGATTTCTATGGCTATGGCTACACCTTC
TRBV11-2	15	.	TRBD2	TRBJ2-7	CASTQGLAGTYEQYF	TGTGCCAGCACCCAAGGACTAGCGGGTACCTACGAGCAGTACTTC
TRBV12-3/TRBV12-4	13	few	.	TRBJ2-7	CASSLGTAFEQYF	TGTGCCAGCAGTTTAGGGACCGCATTCGAGCAGTACTTC
TRBV6-1	16	medium-sized	.	TRBJ1-5	CASSVLGPKVYQPQHF	TGTGCCAGCAGTGTATTGGGCCCCAAGGTGTATCAGCCCCAGCATTTT
TRBV4-2	15	.	.	TRBJ1-5	CASSQVQGLDQPQHF	TGTGCCAGCAGCCAAGTTCAGGGACTCGATCAGCCCCAGCATTTT
TRBV10-3	14	many	.	TRBJ1-2	CAISESRGRYGYTF	TGTGCCATCAGTGAGTCGAGAGGGAGATATGGCTACACCTTC
TRBV29-1	14	medium-sized	.	TRBJ1-3	CSVETGGDGNTIYF	TGCAGCGTTGAAACGGGAGGGGATGGAAACACCATATATTTT
TRBV7-9	15	few	TRBD1	TRBJ1-6	CASSPGTGPNSPLHF	TGTGCCAGCAGCCCCGGGACAGGCCCTAATTCACCCCTCCACTTT
TRBV6-5	16	medium-sized	.	TRBJ2-1	CASTNLQGLGMNEQFF	TGTGCCAGCACTAATCTACAGGGTCTAGGGATGAATGAGCAGTTCTTC
TRBV20-1	17	.	.	TRBJ1-1	CSARDPRSGGGNTEAFF	TGCAGTGCTAGAGATCCCAGAAGTGGGGGGGGAAACACTGAAGCTTTCTTT
TRBV14	14	.	.	TRBJ2-5	CASSQDPGQETQYF	TGTGCCAGCAGCCAAGATCCTGGGCAAGAGACCCAGTACTTC
TRBV13	11	.	.	TRBJ1-1	CASSLDRKAFF	TGTGCCAGCAGCTTAGACCGTAAAGCTTTCTTT
TRBV30	14	few	.	TRBJ1-6	CAWNFQGGNSPLHF	TGTGCCTGGAATTTCCAGGGCGGCAATTCACCCCTCCACTTT
TRBV18	14	medium-sized	.	TRBJ1-1	CASSPVGMGTEAFF	TGTGCCAGCTCACCAGTGGGGATGGGTACTGAAGCTTTCTTT